One T cell receptor beta chain is described in this entry. Produced via immunoSEQ multiplex PCR; TCRdb's table is partial and in-frame only. The sample consists of about 120,000 clones, approximately 95% of them appearing once. This entry belongs to a study of T cell changes during pregnancy in multiple sclerosis. The germline V gene encodes CDR1 SQVTM and CDR2 ANQGSEA. The CDR3 sequence is 17 residues long. The V and J ends lost 8 bases and 8 bases, in that order; junction bases with no gene match: 15. This clonotype originated in a female donor with multiple sclerosis, enrolled in a pregnancy study. The J gene is TRBJ2-1, the V gene TRBV29-1, with 16 nucleotides matching TRBD2. The material sequenced was peripheral blood, taken before pregnancy. The CDR3: CSTSKTGTSGGADEQFF. The CDR3 DNA reads TGCAGCACCTCTAAAACCGGGACTAGCGGGGGGGCAGATGAGCAGTTCTTC.